The rows below give T cell receptor beta chains drawn from one sample of a study of beta chain features in type 1 diabetes. The data were produced by immunoSEQ multiplex PCR, yet TCRdb's version contains in-frame clones alone and is incomplete. The sample shows about 110,000 clones, under 40% of them seen only once. Sequenced material: stem cell memory CD4+ T cells from blood. All receptors derive from a woman under 30 in good health. CDR3s include the opening cysteine and the closing phenylalanine or tryptophan.

J: TRBJ2-5
V: TRBV7-3
CDR3: CASSRNSGSETQYF

J: TRBJ2-1
V: TRBV6-5
CDR3: CASRRDAAYNEQFF

J: TRBJ2-1
V: TRBV6-1
CDR3: CASSEVGGSYNEQFF

J: TRBJ2-7
V: TRBV10-3
CDR3: CAISGQREGEQYF

J: TRBJ1-2
V: TRBV4-1
CDR3: CASSVNRGTGLNYGYTF

J: TRBJ2-7
V: TRBV11-1
CDR3: CASSPIRALRDEQYF

J: TRBJ2-2
V: TRBV5-1
CDR3: CASSPRTGRVNTGELFF

J: TRBJ2-1
V: TRBV2
CDR3: CASRPLAGGINEQFF

J: TRBJ1-2
V: TRBV4-1
CDR3: CASSQERGRGYTF

J: TRBJ2-1
V: TRBV7-2
CDR3: CASSSGLTPSGEQFF

J: TRBJ2-5
V: TRBV2
CDR3: CASGAAGWETQYF

J: TRBJ2-7
V: TRBV5-1
CDR3: CASSLAGVGLAYEQYF

J: TRBJ1-4
V: TRBV30
CDR3: CAWSGMGQSNEKLFF

J: TRBJ1-1
V: TRBV28
CDR3: CASSLIAMNTEAFF

J: TRBJ1-5
V: TRBV19
CDR3: CASSLAPAGSQPQHF

J: TRBJ1-2
V: TRBV7-9
CDR3: CASSTRQGGYGYTF

J: TRBJ2-1
V: TRBV7-7
CDR3: CASSLGRTSGSPSSYNEQFF

J: TRBJ1-1
V: TRBV4-3
CDR3: CASSQGTQNTEAFF

J: TRBJ1-2
V: TRBV11-1
CDR3: CASSLDTVYGYTF

J: TRBJ2-6
V: TRBV7-9
CDR3: CASSSELGVSGANVLTF

J: TRBJ1-4
V: TRBV18
CDR3: CASSPSRQEKLFF

J: TRBJ2-5
V: TRBV6-5
CDR3: CASSYRGYETQYF

J: TRBJ2-5
V: TRBV5-1
CDR3: CASSRIRQSAGVETQYF

J: TRBJ1-2
V: TRBV5-1
CDR3: CASSSQGGLGYGYTF

J: TRBJ2-1
V: TRBV14
CDR3: CASSQDWSQLQQFF

J: TRBJ1-2
V: TRBV7-2
CDR3: CASSPDRGGYGYTF

J: TRBJ2-5
V: TRBV5-1
CDR3: CASSREAAWETQYF

J: TRBJ2-2
V: TRBV5-1
CDR3: CASRPTGTTGELFF

J: TRBJ1-2
V: TRBV5-5
CDR3: CASRLGRTGIYGYTF

J: TRBJ2-5
V: TRBV30
CDR3: CAWSELAGQETQYF

J: TRBJ2-1
V: TRBV10-1
CDR3: CASSEMSSGSQQFF

J: TRBJ2-5
V: TRBV27
CDR3: CASRRRGKETQYF

J: TRBJ2-1
V: TRBV20-1
CDR3: CSARAYNEQFF

J: TRBJ2-7
V: TRBV7-2
CDR3: CASSRTPTYEQYF

J: TRBJ2-7
V: TRBV18
CDR3: CASSPPAGRDYEQYF